Following are 27 T cell receptor beta chains from one sample sequenced in a study of identical twins. TCRdb called the 5' RACE reads again in MiXCR, with one record for every CDR3 protein. The sample carries fewer than 350,000 distinct CDR3 sequences, about 8% recorded once. These sequences were also reported in another study, on yellow fever vaccine responses in identical twins.

Sequences were obtained from memory (CD45RO+) T cells sorted from blood. All receptors derive from a woman between 18 and 29 years old in good health.

The genes are TRBV2 and TRBJ2-2; no firm D call. The CDR3 runs to 13 residues. Germline CDR1 reads SNHLY; CDR2 reads FYNNEI. Trimming stripped 4 bases from V and 6 bases from J, with 9 bases between. CDR3 in amino acids: CASSVLAPGELFF. The CDR3 DNA sequence: TGTGCCAGCAGTGTGTTGGCCCCCGGGGAGCTGTTTTTT.

This clonotype was observed a handful of times. The gene calls are TRBV19 and TRBJ2-1; TRBD2 matches 11 bases. V dropped 5 bases and J dropped 5; count of bases not matched to a gene: 11. This CDR3 comprises 17 residues. CDR1 is LNHDA, CDR2 SQIVND, per germline (reference sequence). In nucleotides, the CDR3 is TGTGCCAGTAGTCCTCGTAAACTAGCGGGAGTGGACAATGAGCAGTTCTTC. Amino acid sequence: CASSPRKLAGVDNEQFF.

This clonotype showed up just a few times. This sequence joins TRBV18 and TRBJ2-3; 8 nucleotides match TRBD1. From germline, CDR1 is KGHSH and CDR2 LQKENI. The CDR3 runs 16 residues. V lost 0 bases to trimming and J lost 2 bases; unmatched junction nucleotides: 4. Written as DNA, the CDR3 is TGTGCCAGCTCACCACCGGGCAGGGGGCCCACAGATACGCAGTATTTT. Amino acid sequence: CASSPPGRGPTDTQYF.

The V and J genes are TRBV4-1 and TRBJ1-2; D gene unclear. This CDR3 is 17 amino acids long. The V gene's germline CDR1 is MGHRA and CDR2 YSYEKL. The V and J ends lost 1 base and 0 bases respectively, with 15 bases between them. CDR3 sequence (DNA): TGCGCCAGCAGCCAAGTGGGAGGGTCTAACTCTAACTATGGCTACACCTTC. This translates into CASSQVGGSNSNYGYTF.

This clonotype occurred a few times. This chain uses TRBV20-1 with TRBJ2-5; D is uncertain. This CDR3 region has 11 residues. The germline V gene has CDR1 DFQATT and CDR2 SNEGSKA (reference sequence). V lost 8 bases, J lost 5 bases, and 12 bases lay in between. In DNA, the CDR3 is TGCAGTCTGTGGATATTGGAGACCCAGTACTTC. Protein sequence: CSLWILETQYF.

This clonotype was found many times. The rearrangement joins TRBV5-6 to TRBJ2-7; possible D gene TRBD1, 6 bases. CDR1 and CDR2 from the germline V gene are SGHDT and YYEEEE. CDR3 size: 14 residues. Trimming took off 4 bases at V and 2 bases at J, with 13 bases between the two ends. This chain's CDR3 is CASSAKKGAYEQYF. The CDR3 DNA follows: TGTGCCAGCAGCGCAAAGAAGGGGGCCTACGAGCAGTACTTC.

The rearrangement uses TRBV5-1 and TRBJ2-6; D is undetermined. The CDR3 covers 16 residues. Germline V lookup: CDR1 SGHRS, CDR2 YFSETQ. V lost 0 bases and J lost 0, with 7 bases in between. CDR3 DNA sequence: TGCGCCAGCAGCTTGGCCGATATCTCTGGGGCCAACGTCCTGACTTTC. This translates into CASSLADISGANVLTF.

This clonotype has a count of ten or more. The V and J genes are TRBV4-1 and TRBJ1-2; D is ambiguous. V lost 0 bases to trimming and J lost 3 bases, with 11 bases between them. The CDR3 is 15 residues long. Germline CDR1 is MGHRA and CDR2 is YSYEKL. CDR3 sequence reads: CASSQDLALYYGYTF. The CDR3 DNA sequence: TGCGCCAGCAGCCAAGATCTTGCCCTGTACTATGGCTACACCTTC.

This clonotype was counted at least ten times. The gene calls are TRBV29-1 and TRBJ1-2, with 7 bases lining up with TRBD1. V lost 5 bases and J lost 4; bases outside the gene matches: 13. This CDR3 is built from 15 residues. Per the germline V gene, CDR1 is SQVTM and CDR2 is ANQGSEA. The CDR3 reads CSVNQGVRVGYGYTF. For the CDR3, the DNA is TGCAGCGTTAACCAGGGGGTAAGGGTCGGCTATGGCTACACCTTC.

This clonotype was detected a few times. This chain connects TRBV7-8 to TRBJ2-1, with 12 bases identical to TRBD2. The germline gives CDR1 SGHVS, CDR2 FQNEAQ. V shed 5 bases and J 6 bases; nucleotides not matched to a gene: 8. CDR3 length: 16 residues. This chain's CDR3 is CASSPTLAGGGNEQFF. The CDR3 DNA is TGTGCCAGCAGCCCAACTCTAGCGGGAGGGGGCAATGAGCAGTTCTTC.

The V call is TRBV10-3, the J call TRBJ2-3; the D gene is possibly TRBD2 (6 bases). V lost 9 bases, J lost 0 bases, and 13 bases lay in between. CDR3 size: 14 residues. CDR1 and CDR2 from the germline V gene are ENHRY and SYGVKD. The CDR3 protein is CAMTKGTSTDTQYF. The CDR3 DNA is TGTGCCATGACGAAGGGGACTAGCACAGATACGCAGTATTTT.

This clonotype was counted ten times or more. The genes are TRBV6-4 and TRBJ2-3; D uncertain. The ends were cut back, 8 bases at V and 0 bases at J, with 12 bases in the middle. Germline V CDR1 and CDR2: MRHNA, SNTAGT. CDR3 size: 14 residues. The CDR3 sequence is CASASAASTDTQYF. The CDR3 nucleotides read TGTGCCAGCGCCTCGGCGGCTAGCACAGATACGCAGTATTTT.

This clonotype was counted between two and nine times. This chain joins TRBV28 and TRBJ1-5, with 11 nucleotides matching TRBD1. The CDR3 has 16 amino acids. V dropped 6 bases and J dropped 6; count of bases not matched to a gene: 10. The germline gives CDR1 MDHEN, CDR2 SYDVKM. CDR3 bases: TGTGCCAGCAGCCCGGACAGGGGGCCGTTATTTCAGCCCCAGCATTTT. Translation gives CASSPDRGPLFQPQHF.

This sequence joins TRBV28 and TRBJ1-1; TRBD1 aligns across 7 bases. J gave up 1 base and V 5 bases, and 10 bases lay outside the gene matches. This CDR3 comprises 16 residues. Germline values: CDR1 MDHEN, CDR2 SYDVKM. The CDR3 sequence: CASSLGGYNRNTEAFF. The CDR3 DNA follows: TGTGCCAGCAGTCTAGGGGGCTATAATAGGAACACTGAAGCTTTCTTT.

This clonotype was observed many times. V and J are TRBV28 and TRBJ2-7; tentatively, D is TRBD1 (6 bases). V lost 4 bases and J lost 4, with 11 bases in between. The CDR3 covers 13 residues. The germline CDR1 and CDR2 sequences are MDHEN and SYDVKM. The CDR3 DNA reads TGTGCCAGCAGTTCAGACAGGAAATACGAGCAGTACGTC. It codes for CASSSDRKYEQYV.

This clonotype was seen repeatedly, ten times or more. V and J are TRBV10-3 and TRBJ2-1; 9 bases fit TRBD1. CDR1 and CDR2 (germline): ENHRY, SYGVKD. The CDR3 length is 14 residues. V trimming: 6 bases; J trimming: 10 bases; junction bases outside the gene matches: 10. Here the CDR3 DNA reads TGTGCCATCAGGAGGACAGGGGCCCCGGGGGAGCAGTTCTTC. It encodes CAIRRTGAPGEQFF.

This clonotype has a count of ten or more. The V and J genes are TRBV6-1 and TRBJ1-1; D not resolved. Germline CDR1 MNHNS, CDR2 SASEGT. The CDR3 sequence is 16 residues long. V lost 6 bases and J lost 1, with 18 bases in between. The CDR3 loop is CASSRGRAPQNTEAFF. The DNA for the CDR3 is TGTGCCAGCAGCCGTGGGCGGGCCCCGCAGAACACTGAAGCTTTCTTT.

This clonotype was detected a few times. This chain joins TRBV3-1 and TRBJ2-6, with 8 bases fitting TRBD2. This CDR3 is built from 17 residues. From germline, CDR1 is LGHDT and CDR2 YNNKEL (reference sequence). The J segment lost 2 bases and the V segment lost 6 bases, leaving 9 bases of the junction unmatched. The CDR3 nucleotides are TGTGCCAGCAGTTCGAACCAACTAGCGGCTGGGGCCAACGTCCTGACTTTC. Residues: CASSSNQLAAGANVLTF. Complete variable domain (other parts from reference TRBV3-1 and TRBJ2-6): DTAVSQTPKYLVTQMGNDKSIKCEQNLGHDTMYWYKQDSKKFLKIMFSYNNKELIINETVPNRFSPKSPDKAHLNLHINSLELGDSAVYFCASSSNQLAAGANVLTFGAGSRLTVL.

At least ten counts were recorded for this clonotype. This chain uses TRBV7-6 with TRBJ2-1; D uncertain. This CDR3 contains 11 residues. Trimming took 5 bases from V and 5 from J, leaving 4 bases between them. The germline CDR1 and CDR2 sequences are SGHVS and FNYEAQ. The CDR3 here is CASSRNNEQFF. The CDR3 bases are TGTGCCAGCAGCCGCAACAATGAGCAGTTCTTC.

There are many counts of this clonotype. The chain uses TRBV12-3 or TRBV12-4 and TRBJ1-2, with 9 bases aligning to TRBD1. The V segment lost 3 bases and the J segment 7 bases; nucleotides outside the gene matches: 6. The CDR3 runs to 14 residues. Here the CDR3 reads CASSFATGGSGYTF. DNA of the CDR3: TGTGCCAGCAGTTTCGCGACAGGGGGTAGTGGCTACACCTTC.

The CDR3: CASSSHRGQETQYF. CDR3 sequence (DNA): TGTGCCAGCAGTTCCCATCGAGGCCAAGAGACCCAGTACTTC. The V and J genes are TRBV28 and TRBJ2-5; D gene unclear. The length of the CDR3 is 14 residues. Trimming took 4 bases from V and 1 from J, leaving 10 bases between them. CDR1 MDHEN and CDR2 SYDVKM come from the germline V gene.

This clonotype has a handful of counts. The V call is TRBV6-1, the J call TRBJ2-3; 16 nucleotides agree with TRBD2. The CDR3 is made up of 19 amino acids. Germline CDR1 and CDR2: MNHNS and SASEGT. With 7 bases clipped from V and 3 bases from J, the junction kept 13 bases outside the gene matches. The CDR3 DNA is TGTGCCAGCACCCCCTCCGGGACTAGCGGGGGGGCGAGGACAGATACGCAGTATTTT. This gives the protein CASTPSGTSGGARTDTQYF.

This clonotype has more than one count but fewer than ten. The CDR3 here is CASSPEAGAPYEQYF. The CDR3 nucleotides are TGTGCCAGCTCACCGGAAGCGGGAGCCCCCTACGAGCAGTACTTC. J is TRBJ2-7 and V is TRBV18, with 8 bases fitting TRBD2. The V and J ends lost 3 bases and 2 bases, in that order; junction bases with no gene match: 6. The CDR3 covers 15 residues. CDR1 is KGHSH, CDR2 LQKENI, per germline.

This clonotype was found a few times. The J gene is TRBJ1-3, the V gene TRBV7-2; D is possibly TRBD1 (6 bases). This CDR3 region has 14 residues. V lost 2 bases, J lost 6 bases, and 11 bases lay in between. The germline CDR1 and CDR2 sequences are SGHTA and FQGNSA. CDR3 sequence (DNA): TGTGCCAGCAGCTTATGGACAGAAGTAAACACCATATATTTT. It yields the protein CASSLWTEVNTIYF.

This clonotype was found a few times. The genes are TRBV7-6 and TRBJ2-2, with D perhaps TRBD2 (6 bases). The CDR3 is made up of 14 amino acids. The ends were cut back, 1 base at V and 7 bases at J, with 10 bases in the middle. Germline V CDR1 and CDR2: SGHVS, FNYEAQ. This CDR3 reads CASSLGLEGGELFF. The CDR3 region has the DNA TGTGCCAGCAGCTTAGGACTAGAGGGCGGGGAGCTGTTTTTT.

This clonotype appeared many times. The CDR3 loop reads CASSPGRDIEAFF. CDR3 DNA sequence: TGTGCCAGCTCACCAGGGCGAGACATCGAAGCTTTCTTT. This chain links TRBV18 with TRBJ1-1; D remains ambiguous. V was clipped by 2 bases and J by 8 bases, with 12 bases between them. Germline V CDR1 and CDR2: KGHSH, LQKENI. The length of the CDR3 is 13 residues.

This clonotype was recorded many times. This chain uses TRBV15 with TRBJ2-2; D is undetermined. The CDR3 length is 15 residues. The ends were cut back, 1 base at V and 1 base at J, with 7 bases in the middle. CDR1 is LNHNV and CDR2 is YYDKDF in the germline V gene (reference sequence). The CDR3 nucleotides read TGTGCCACCAGCAGAGGCCATATGAACACCGGGGAGCTGTTTTTT. Translation: CATSRGHMNTGELFF.